The clone carrying this TCR beta chain was found a few times. What it binds is not known. This entry is derived from a study of blood T cells in healthy people across ages. Primed by a sample-barcoded 5' primer and a J-beta primer mix, a second PCR proceeded for about 7 to 11 cycles. TCRdb re-called the 5' RACE reads through MiXCR, storing one row per CDR3 protein. This table has over 1,300,000 distinct CDR3 sequences, 45% to 70% appearing once. Study-level findings and limits: Diversity was higher, and naive CD4+ cells more numerous, in long-lived donors than in aged donors.

Material: blood. This sequence was found in a man younger than 35 in good health.

CDR3 residues: CASSDHPGGQGTGYTF. The CDR3, as DNA: TGTGCCAGCAGTGACCACCCTGGGGGACAGGGTACCGGCTACACCTTC. This chain joins TRBV6-1 and TRBJ1-2; 9 bases are shared with TRBD1. Trimming removed 3 bases from V and 8 bases from J; junction bases left unmatched: 13. Germline V gene sequence: CDR1 MNHNS, CDR2 SASEGT. This CDR3 contains 16 residues.